This TCR beta chain appears in the sequencing data of a study of cytomegalovirus exposure and HLA in healthy donors. Study-level background: Both the 95 to 150 validation repertoires and the 666 first-cohort repertoires used the same platform, as reported by a later analysis.

Study conclusions and caveats: The finding came from a later analysis; first-cohort TCR clusters tended to co-occur in the 110 or so validation repertoires.

Assay: immunoSEQ multiplex PCR; the TCRdb copy retains only in-frame clones and omits some. The profile covers hundreds of thousands of clones, with 86% appearing a single time and over 0.75% taken by the ten largest. V trimming: 2 bases; J trimming: 6 bases; junction bases outside the gene matches: 8. CDR1 is LNHDA and CDR2 is SQIVND in the germline V gene (reference sequence). This CDR3 comprises 15 residues. With regard to this clone: Its antigen is as yet unknown.

The clonotype originates from a woman between 18 and 29 years old in good health and CMV-seronegative. The chain employs TRBV19 and TRBJ2-3; TRBD2 aligns across 7 bases. The sequenced sample was PBMCs. CDR3 residues: CASSISWQGGDTQYF. As DNA, the CDR3 is TGTGCCAGTAGTATAAGCTGGCAGGGAGGGGATACGCAGTATTTT.